Listed below are T cell receptor beta chains from one sample, sequenced in a study of shared clonotypes between healthy human individuals. Only in-frame clones appear in the TCRdb table, and some are missing; sequencing was by immunoSEQ multiplex PCR. The sample has about 2.4 million clones; approximately 94% are singletons. Sequenced sample: naive CD4+ T cells from PBMCs. All receptors come from a man between 18 and 35 years old in good health. Some clones in this sample may be carry-over from other donors' samples. Each CDR3 is given without its conserved first and last residue. Part of the rows lack a size; the others show once, few, many or a class for expanded clones.

size	V	J	CDR3
NA	TRBV6-5	TRBJ1-1	ASSYRKITGAEAF
NA	TRBV18	TRBJ1-1	ASSRGQGPGTEAF
NA	TRBV5-1	TRBJ1-3	ASNPATGGNTIY
NA	TRBV30	TRBJ1-5	AWSRAEYSNQPQH
NA	TRBV7-2	TRBJ2-2	ASWEGTGELF
NA	TRBV9	TRBJ2-1	ASSEGPEQF
once	TRBV6-5	TRBJ2-3	ASSYSGGRVTDTQY
NA	TRBV4-2	TRBJ2-1	ASSQEGGRGYNEQF
once	TRBV5-1	TRBJ1-4	ASSLVGDGNEKLF
NA	TRBV7-2	TRBJ2-5	ASSSTTQGLAQY
NA	TRBV7-9	TRBJ1-2	ASSKSPSGYT
NA	TRBV5-1	TRBJ2-3	ASSLAPPRASGATDTQY
NA	TRBV7-3	TRBJ1-2	ASSLKGGYGYT
NA	TRBV19	TRBJ1-2	ASSATGRRPMGYT
NA	TRBV2	TRBJ2-7	ASTQRWMNEQY
NA	TRBV4-2	TRBJ2-5	ASSIGGNYEETQY
NA	TRBV5-1	TRBJ2-6	ASSPGPSGANVLT
NA	TRBV18	TRBJ2-5	ASSLDQETQY
NA	TRBV28	TRBJ2-5	ASSLSGVETQY
once	TRBV7-2	TRBJ2-1	ASGPSGTRNNEQF
once	TRBV5-1	TRBJ1-1	ASSLAGEGWTEAF
NA	TRBV7-2	TRBJ1-4	ASRPVGASAEKLF
NA	TRBV18	TRBJ2-1	ASSPAARGLISYNEQF
once	TRBV6-1	TRBJ1-3	ASSDAGSSGNTIY
NA	TRBV9	TRBJ1-2	ASRAGTGTNYGYT
once	TRBV25-1	TRBJ2-1	ASSENRGMWYNEQF
NA	TRBV18	TRBJ2-7	ASSQTASYEQY
NA	TRBV6-7	NA	ASSTGTGGGEQY
NA	TRBV6-5	TRBJ2-7	ASSYSNSRYEQY
NA	TRBV18	TRBJ2-2	ASSPDRYTGELF
NA	TRBV27	TRBJ2-7	ASTLDGTAAYEQY
NA	TRBV5-1	TRBJ2-7	ASGRDRGDEQY
NA	TRBV4-1	TRBJ1-5	ASSQEGAGRQPQH